This TCR beta chain was identified during a study of CD8 T cells in acute hepatitis C reinfection listed by TCRdb under 2021. At the level of the whole study: This study examined the TCRbeta repertoire of CD8+ T cells that recognize the HCV NS3-1073 epitope, both during acute infection and after viral clearance. Paired acute and follow-up samples were contributed by four of the spontaneous resolvers.

Relative to germline, V is missing 7 bases and J is missing 5 bases, with 4 bases of the junction outside any gene match. The CDR3 runs 13 amino acids, cysteine and phenylalanine included. Just CDR3 DNA is preserved here, 39 bases in frame from base 1. Via the germline V gene, CDR1 is SGDLS and CDR2 YYNGEE. Study-wide conclusions, independent of this receptor: Because bulk sequencing covered only the TCRbeta chain, the alphabeta pairing of public clonotypes could not be determined. The NS3-1073 specific repertoires were highly diverse, and diversity did not differ significantly among acute resolver, follow-up resolver and acute chronic samples. About a dozen public clonotypes were found regardless of outcome, and V04-02/J02-02 was used by one public clonotype. Preferential use of the TRBV04 and TRBV06 gene families was observed in all groups, and this preferential usage was not explained by overrepresentation in the naive pool. CDR3 sequences shared with other epitopes were rarely observed, and exact matching may have been limited by differing sequencing approaches. No follow-up repertoires were available for chronically infected subjects, since NS3-1073 specific cells were too rare to be sorted.

Genomic DNA was extracted from the FACS-sorted cells, and the TCRbeta chains were sequenced by the commercial immunoSEQ service. As for the original processing: ImmunoSEQ Analyzer software v3.0 and R v3.5.1 were used to analyze the repertoire data. Only productive rearrangements were analyzed, because any sequences with stop codons or out-of-frame rearrangements were filtered out. The sequencing provider supplied the Simpson diversity, Shannon entropy, CDR3 length and nucleotide addition metrics. Based on frequency, clonotypes were placed into dominant, sub-dominant, low or lowest abundance groups, and clonotypes under 0.1% were left out of most analyses. A CDR3 amino acid clonotype was called public when found in at least two subjects at a cumulative frequency of at least 0.5%. Not all clones reach the TCRdb copy of this immuneACCESS table, which keeps in-frame sequences only. Checked studies attribute under half of the gap to unresolved V genes and leave the rest unexplained. V and J calls and clone size are those listed in that table; D and trimming were worked out from the DNA. The sample profile shows about 38,000 clones; around nine tenths of them were found once. Clones ranked in the top ten supply roughly 0.51% of the sample.

Comment on this clone: No antigen is known for it. Nothing much larger sits one base from this clone, and base qualities are not available.

The sample's time point label, decoded: naive CD8 control sorted from an acute-time-point sample. Enrolled in the Montreal Hepatitis C Cohort (HEPCO) in Canada, the donors were people who inject drugs, and these donors were followed every 3 months. Acute primary HCV infection was defined as a positive HCV RNA or antibody test that came after a negative test within the prior 24 weeks. Cells were surface stained with CD3, CD8 and CD45RO antibodies, and an aqua fixable dye was used to exclude dead cells. About 6 subjects who developed chronic infection, defined as HCV RNA positivity at 24 weeks, were also included in the cohort. From thawed, previously cryostored peripheral blood mononuclear cells, CD8+ T cells were purified through negative selection performed by means of the MACS CD8+ T cell Isolation Kit. A BD FACSAria II cell sorter was used to sort the cells.

The chain joins TRBV9 to TRBJ2-1; TRBD2 agrees with 9 junctional bases. The clonotype originates from a man in his thirties or forties with chronic hepatitis C. The sequencing sample was made of naive CD8+ T cells from PBMCs. The cell subset or site tag for this specimen amounts to: sorted total naive CD45RO-negative CD8+ T cells. The CDR3 protein is CASSTSGDNEQFF. The DNA sequence follows: TGTGCCAGCTCGACTAGCGGAGACAATGAGCAGTTCTTC.